The present TCR beta chain was sequenced within a study of cytomegalovirus exposure and HLA in healthy donors. Both 60 Vbeta primers and 13 Jbeta primers went into the PCR. Assay: immunoSEQ multiplex PCR; the TCRdb copy retains only in-frame clones and omits some. The sample holds 100,000 to 150,000 clones, about 80% seen once. The source is a boy aged 2 to 10 in good health and CMV-seronegative. Material for sequencing was PBMCs.

CDR3 loop: CASSLPGQNTEAFF. DNA for the CDR3: TGTGCCAGTTCCCTTCCGGGACAGAACACTGAAGCTTTCTTT. This chain links TRBV19 with TRBJ1-1; perhaps TRBD1 as D (6 bases). The V end was cut by 8 bases, the J end by 1 base, with 14 bases between. The CDR3 consists of 14 residues. Per the germline V gene, CDR1 is LNHDA and CDR2 is SQIVND (reference sequence).